The rows below give T cell receptor beta chains drawn from one sample of a study of T cell changes during pregnancy in multiple sclerosis. The data were produced by immunoSEQ multiplex PCR, yet TCRdb's version contains in-frame clones alone and is incomplete. Seen here are around 30,000 clones, almost 90% observed once, and the top ten hold just over 0.55%. The starting material was CD4+ T cells from peripheral blood mononuclear cells, obtained in the third trimester of pregnancy. The receptors here all came from a female donor in good health, enrolled as a control in a pregnancy study. Both conserved end residues are part of each CDR3. D genes are given only for firm matches. Clone size is shown for a subset of rows, as once, few, many or a class of expanded clone.

j_call	d_call	v_call	clone_size	cdr3_nt	cdr3_aa
TRBJ1-4	-	TRBV6-1	-	TGTGCCAGCAGTGAATTTCCGCTGGCCCCGACAGCAACTAATGAAAAACTGTTTTTT	CASSEFPLAPTATNEKLFF
TRBJ2-3	-	TRBV11-2	-	TGTGCCAGCAGGTCACAGGGATCAGATACGCAGTATTTT	CASRSQGSDTQYF
TRBJ1-5	-	TRBV19	-	TGTGCCAGTAGTATGAGGGAAGGGAATCAGCCCCAGCATTTT	CASSMREGNQPQHF
TRBJ2-1	TRBD2	TRBV7-6	-	TGTGCCAGCAGCCTTGGACTAGCGGGGACTAATGAGCAGTTCTTC	CASSLGLAGTNEQFF
TRBJ1-1	TRBD1	TRBV5-1	-	TGCGCCAGCAGCTTTGCCGGACAGGGAAGGACTGAAGCTTTCTTT	CASSFAGQGRTEAFF
TRBJ1-5	-	TRBV7-9	-	TGTGCCAGCAGCCTCGGACAGATTGGTCAGCCCCAGCATTTT	CASSLGQIGQPQHF
TRBJ2-1	-	TRBV19	-	TGTGCCAGTAGACATAAAATCTACAATGAGCAGTTCTTC	CASRHKIYNEQFF
TRBJ2-7	-	TRBV10-2	-	TGCGCCAGCAGAAACTCCTCGTCAACCGAGCAGTACTTC	CASRNSSSTEQYF
TRBJ1-1	-	TRBV30	-	TGTGCCTGGAGTACATTAACTGAAGCTTTCTTT	CAWSTLTEAFF
TRBJ1-5	-	TRBV16	-	TGTGCCAGCAGCCACACCGTCGGTCTCAATCAGCCCCAGCATTTT	CASSHTVGLNQPQHF
TRBJ2-5	TRBD2	TRBV10-2	-	TGCGCCAGCAGTGAGTCGGGGGGGGGTGCCTACCAAGAGACCCAGTACTTC	CASSESGGGAYQETQYF
TRBJ1-2	-	TRBV5-1	once	TGCGCCAGCAGCTGGGGCGGGGACTATGGCTACACCTTC	CASSWGGDYGYTF
TRBJ1-4	TRBD1	TRBV19	-	TGTGCCAGTAGTATTCAGGGGGACCAATCGAAAAAACTGTTTTTT	CASSIQGDQSKKLFF
TRBJ1-2	-	TRBV29-1	-	TGCAGCGTTGAAGAGGGGCAAGTCTATGGCTACACCTTC	CSVEEGQVYGYTF
TRBJ2-7	-	TRBV7-9	-	TGTGCGGTGGGAGGGGGGGGCAAACGCTACGAGCAGTACTTC	CAVGGGGKRYEQYF
TRBJ2-7	-	TRBV25-1	-	TGTGCCAGCAGTGATAACAGGCATCCAGCCTACGAGCAGTACTTC	CASSDNRHPAYEQYF
TRBJ1-2	TRBD1	TRBV10-3	-	TGTGCCATCAGTGAGTCAGGAGCTGGTCAGGGGGCCTCTAACTATGGCTACACCTTC	CAISESGAGQGASNYGYTF
TRBJ2-1	TRBD2	TRBV28	-	TGTGCCAGCACACTAGCGGGAGTCATCGGCGGGGGTGAGCAGTTCTTC	CASTLAGVIGGGEQFF
TRBJ2-6	TRBD1	TRBV10-3	-	TGTGCCACCGGACAGGGGGCCGCTGGGGCCAACGTCCTGACTTTC	CATGQGAAGANVLTF
TRBJ2-2	TRBD2	TRBV27	-	TGTGCCAGCAGTCCCCTGGCGGGGGTCACCGGGGAGCTGTTTTTT	CASSPLAGVTGELFF
TRBJ1-4	-	TRBV19	few	TGTGCCAGCTCCAGGGTGCGGGAAAAACTGTTTTTT	CASSRVREKLFF
TRBJ2-5	-	TRBV9	-	TGTGCCAGCAGCGTAGCTCCACCGCAGGGGACGAGTTTTACTTTAGGCCAAGAGACCCAGTACTTC	CASSVAPPQGTSFTLGQETQYF
TRBJ1-3	-	TRBV10-3	-	TGTGCCATCAGTCAAGGATTAGGAGCTAGTACTGGAAACACCATATATTTT	CAISQGLGASTGNTIYF
TRBJ2-1	-	TRBV5-1	-	TGCGCCAGCAGCCCCTACACGGGAACCTACAATGAGCAGTTCTTC	CASSPYTGTYNEQFF
TRBJ2-3	-	TRBV30	-	TGTGCCTGGAGGGGTCCGGGGACAGATACGCAGTATTTT	CAWRGPGTDTQYF
TRBJ2-7	TRBD1	TRBV2	-	TGTGCCACCAATCCCGACAGGGTAGGCGAGCAGTACTTC	CATNPDRVGEQYF
TRBJ2-3	-	TRBV6-5	-	TGTGCCAGCCGGAGGGCGGGCCCCACAGATACGCAGTATTTT	CASRRAGPTDTQYF
TRBJ2-7	-	TRBV5-6	-	TGTGCCAGCAGCTTCAGCGGAACCTACGAGCAGTACTTC	CASSFSGTYEQYF
TRBJ1-1	TRBD1	TRBV29-1	-	TGCAGCGTCGGACAGGGGGGCTTCATGAACACTGAAGCTTTCTTT	CSVGQGGFMNTEAFF
TRBJ2-1	TRBD2	TRBV7-2	once	TGTGCCAGCAGCTTAGGGGCACTAGCGGATGAGCAGTTCTTC	CASSLGALADEQFF
TRBJ1-1	-	TRBV28	-	TGTGCCAGCAATACCCCCCCTCCAAGCGCTGAAGCTTTCTTT	CASNTPPPSAEAFF
TRBJ1-4	-	TRBV7-2	-	TGTGCCAGCAGCTTAGACAGGAGTAATGAAAAACTGTTTTTT	CASSLDRSNEKLFF
TRBJ1-4	TRBD1	TRBV29-1	-	TGCAGCTCCAGGACAGGGAGCGAAAAACTGTTTTTT	CSSRTGSEKLFF
TRBJ1-1	-	TRBV4-1	-	TGCGCCAGCAGCCAAGATGGAGCGCGGCCGAACACTGAAGCTTTCTTT	CASSQDGARPNTEAFF
TRBJ2-3	-	TRBV9	-	TGTGCCAGCAGCGTAGGGTCCCTAGCGTCGGATACGCAGTATTTT	CASSVGSLASDTQYF
TRBJ1-6	TRBD1	TRBV5-4	once	TGTGCCAGCAGCTCGGACAGGGGACTTTCGTATTCACCCCTCCACTTT	CASSSDRGLSYSPLHF
TRBJ2-7	-	TRBV10-2	-	TGCGCCAGCATTTCCCGGGACAGGGCTCCTATCGCGGGGGGATACGAGCAGTACTTC	CASISRDRAPIAGGYEQYF
TRBJ1-2	-	TRBV5-1	-	TGCGCCAGCAGCTTACAGGAGTCCTTGGGCTACACCTTC	CASSLQESLGYTF
TRBJ1-5	-	TRBV29-1	once	TGCAGCGTTGAAGATGATGGAGTTAATCAGCCCCAGCATTTT	CSVEDDGVNQPQHF
TRBJ2-7	TRBD2	TRBV7-2	-	TGTGCCCCCTCGTCGGTCTCTAGCGGAGTGCCAAACCCCCTCTACGAGCAGTACTTC	CAPSSVSSGVPNPLYEQYF
TRBJ1-5	TRBD1	TRBV7-9	-	TGTGCCAGCAGCCTCCTTCAGGGACAGGGAAGCAATCAGCCCCAGCATTTT	CASSLLQGQGSNQPQHF
TRBJ1-4	-	TRBV6-6	few	TGTGCCAGCAGGAAGGGGCAGATTAATGAAAAACTGTTTTTT	CASRKGQINEKLFF
TRBJ1-3	-	TRBV2	-	TGTGCCAGCAGTACAGCCTCTGGAAACACCATATATTTT	CASSTASGNTIYF
TRBJ2-3	TRBD2	TRBV7-2	-	TGTGCCAGCACCAGAGGGAGAAGCGGGGCCCAGACGGATACGCAGTATTTT	CASTRGRSGAQTDTQYF
TRBJ1-2	TRBD1	TRBV6-6	-	TGTGCCAGCAGTGCGGGACAGGGTAGGGGCTACACCTTC	CASSAGQGRGYTF
TRBJ1-3	-	TRBV18	-	TGTGCCAGCTCACCAGACAGTACAAACACCATATATTTT	CASSPDSTNTIYF
TRBJ1-5	-	TRBV7-8	-	TGTGCCAGCAGCTTTGAGGTAGGGGATCAGCCCCAGCATTTT	CASSFEVGDQPQHF
TRBJ1-4	-	TRBV6-6	-	TGTGCCAGCAGTTACAAGGGGGAGAAACTGTTTTTT	CASSYKGEKLFF
TRBJ1-3	TRBD1	TRBV9	-	TGTGCCAGCAGCGTAGAAGGGAGACAGGGGGCGTCCGGAAACACCATATATTTT	CASSVEGRQGASGNTIYF
TRBJ1-5	-	TRBV19	-	TGTGCCAGTACCGATGGGCTTTATAGCAATCAGCCCCAGCATTTT	CASTDGLYSNQPQHF
TRBJ1-2	-	TRBV19	-	TGTGCCAGTAGATTTGACACTCCCTCATTATATGGCTACACCTTC	CASRFDTPSLYGYTF
TRBJ1-1	-	TRBV4-3	-	TGCGCCAGCAGCCAAGTACCCTTGTTAGGGGGCACTGAAGCTTTCTTT	CASSQVPLLGGTEAFF
TRBJ1-3	-	TRBV7-9	-	TGTGCCAGCAGCGAAAAGGGACACTCTGGAAACACCATATATTTT	CASSEKGHSGNTIYF
TRBJ2-1	TRBD1	TRBV5-1	-	TGCGCCAGCAGCTACCTTAGGACAGGGGGGAATGAGCAGTTCTTC	CASSYLRTGGNEQFF